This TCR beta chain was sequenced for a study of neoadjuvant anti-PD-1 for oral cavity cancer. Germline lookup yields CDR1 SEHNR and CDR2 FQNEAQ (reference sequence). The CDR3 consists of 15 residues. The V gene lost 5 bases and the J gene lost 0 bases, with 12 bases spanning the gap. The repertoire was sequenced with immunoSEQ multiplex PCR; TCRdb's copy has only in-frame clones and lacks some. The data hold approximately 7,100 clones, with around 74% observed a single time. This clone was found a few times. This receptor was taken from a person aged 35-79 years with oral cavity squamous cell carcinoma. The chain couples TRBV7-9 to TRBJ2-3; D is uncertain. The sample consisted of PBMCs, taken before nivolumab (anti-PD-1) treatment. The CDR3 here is CASSPPTFSTDTQYF. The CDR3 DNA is TGTGCCAGCAGCCCTCCGACATTCAGCACAGATACGCAGTATTTT.